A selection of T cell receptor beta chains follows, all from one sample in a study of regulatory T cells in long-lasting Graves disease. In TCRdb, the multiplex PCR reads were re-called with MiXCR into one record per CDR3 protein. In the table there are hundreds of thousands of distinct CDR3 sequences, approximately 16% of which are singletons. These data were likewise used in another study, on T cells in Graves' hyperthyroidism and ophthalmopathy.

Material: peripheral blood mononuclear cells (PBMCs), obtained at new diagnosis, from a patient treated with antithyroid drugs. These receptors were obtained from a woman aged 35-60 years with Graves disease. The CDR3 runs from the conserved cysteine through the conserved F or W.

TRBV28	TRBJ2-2	CASMLGNTGELFF
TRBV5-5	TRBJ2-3	CASSPPPTGENTDTQYF
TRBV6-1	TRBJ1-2	CASSESAGIGYTF
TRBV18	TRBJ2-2	CASSPPGSANTGELFF
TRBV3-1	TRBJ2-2	CASSYGTGSNTGELFF
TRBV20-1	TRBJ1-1	CSATKHRENTEAFF
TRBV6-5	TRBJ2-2	CASSYSIGGSTGELFF
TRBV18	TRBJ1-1	CASSPGQGRTEAFF
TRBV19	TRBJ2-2	CASSVTSGVFLNTGELFF
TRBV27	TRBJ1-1	CASSPFQGERETEAFF
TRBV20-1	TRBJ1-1	CSARVGGINTEAFF
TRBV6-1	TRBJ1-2	CASNLRGSDGYTF
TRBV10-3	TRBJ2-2	CATIREGTGELFF
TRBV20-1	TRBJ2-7	CSAYQGATYEQYF
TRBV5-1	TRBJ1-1	CASSKRTGDTEAFF
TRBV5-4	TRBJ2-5	CASSGGQYQETQYF
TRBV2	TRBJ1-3	CASGGGWGSGNTIYF
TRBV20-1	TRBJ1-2	CSARDGVWGTGYGYTF
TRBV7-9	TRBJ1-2	CASSMGQGVYGYTF
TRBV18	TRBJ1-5	CASSESSAQPQHF
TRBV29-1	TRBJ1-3	CSVETDGNTIYF